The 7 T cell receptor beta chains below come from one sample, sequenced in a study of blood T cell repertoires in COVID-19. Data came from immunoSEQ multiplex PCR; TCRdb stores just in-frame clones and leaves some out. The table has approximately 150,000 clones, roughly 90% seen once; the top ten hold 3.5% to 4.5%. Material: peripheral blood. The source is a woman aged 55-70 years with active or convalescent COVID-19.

The CDR3 nucleotides are TGCGCCAGCAGCCGAATTATTGACAGTCTAAATGAAAAACTGTTTTTT. Translation gives CASSRIIDSLNEKLFF. The chain joins TRBV4-1 to TRBJ1-4; perhaps TRBD1 as D (5 bases). Per the germline V gene, CDR1 is MGHRA and CDR2 is YSYEKL. Trimming took off 4 bases at V and 5 bases at J, with 17 bases between the two ends. CDR3 length equals 16 residues.

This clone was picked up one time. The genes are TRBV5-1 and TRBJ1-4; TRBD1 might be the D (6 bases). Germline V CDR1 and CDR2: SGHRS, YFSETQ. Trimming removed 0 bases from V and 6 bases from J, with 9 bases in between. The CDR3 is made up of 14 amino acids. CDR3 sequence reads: CASSLGGGDEKLFF. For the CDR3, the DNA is TGCGCCAGCAGCTTGGGTGGGGGCGATGAAAAACTGTTTTTT.

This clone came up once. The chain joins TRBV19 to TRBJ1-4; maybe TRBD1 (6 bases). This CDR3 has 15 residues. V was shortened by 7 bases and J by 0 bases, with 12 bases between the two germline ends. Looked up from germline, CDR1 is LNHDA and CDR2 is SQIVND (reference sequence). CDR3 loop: CASNQQGPTNEKLFF. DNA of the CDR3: TGTGCCAGTAACCAACAGGGCCCAACTAATGAAAAACTGTTTTTT.

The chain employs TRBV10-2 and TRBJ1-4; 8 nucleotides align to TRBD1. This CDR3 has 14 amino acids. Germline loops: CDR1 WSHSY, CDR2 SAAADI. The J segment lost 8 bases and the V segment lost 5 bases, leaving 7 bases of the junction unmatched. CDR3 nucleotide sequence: TGCGCCAGCAGTCCGACAGGGGTGGAAGAAAAACTGTTTTTT. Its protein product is CASSPTGVEEKLFF.

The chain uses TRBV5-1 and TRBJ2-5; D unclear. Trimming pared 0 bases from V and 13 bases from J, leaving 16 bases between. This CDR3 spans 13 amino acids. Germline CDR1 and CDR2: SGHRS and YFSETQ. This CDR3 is CASSLEMRSVRYF. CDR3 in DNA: TGCGCCAGCAGCTTGGAGATGAGGTCCGTCCGGTACTTC.

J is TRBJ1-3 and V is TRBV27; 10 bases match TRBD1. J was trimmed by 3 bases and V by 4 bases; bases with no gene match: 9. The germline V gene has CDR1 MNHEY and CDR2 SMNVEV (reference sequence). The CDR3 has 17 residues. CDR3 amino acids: CASSSTWTGGYGNTIYF. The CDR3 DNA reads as TGTGCCAGCAGTTCGACTTGGACAGGGGGATATGGAAACACCATATATTTT.

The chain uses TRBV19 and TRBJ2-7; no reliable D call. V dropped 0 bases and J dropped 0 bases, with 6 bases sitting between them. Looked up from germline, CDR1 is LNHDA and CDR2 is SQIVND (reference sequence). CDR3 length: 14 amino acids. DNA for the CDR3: TGTGCCAGTAGTATAGACGAGTTCTCCTACGAGCAGTACTTC. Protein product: CASSIDEFSYEQYF.